The clone carrying this T cell receptor beta chain showed up just a few times. Its antigen is not known. This specimen belongs to a study of CD8+ T cells in alopecia areata. Study outcomes and limitations: Especially in alopecia totalis/universalis, lesional scalp showed greater clonality than normal scalp did. TCR sharing across patients was less clear than in mice, possibly HLA-related.

Looked up from germline, CDR1 is SGHTA and CDR2 is FQGTGA. Trimming cost V 5 bases and J 4 bases, with 12 bases left between them. The CDR3 spans 14 residues. It was cDNA, reverse transcribed from extracted RNA, that served as the sequencing template. TCRdb's table, derived via immunoSEQ multiplex PCR, lists solely in-frame clones and lacks some. The sample yields about 150,000 clones, 40% to 50% seen once. The clonotype comes from a human donor with alopecia areata. The chain joins TRBV7-3 to TRBJ2-1, with TRBD1 as a possible D gene (5 bases). The sequenced material came from CD4+ T cells sorted from blood. The CDR3 loop reads CASSTLGDYNEQFF. CDR3 sequence (DNA): TGTGCCAGCAGCACCCTAGGGGATTACAATGAGCAGTTCTTC.